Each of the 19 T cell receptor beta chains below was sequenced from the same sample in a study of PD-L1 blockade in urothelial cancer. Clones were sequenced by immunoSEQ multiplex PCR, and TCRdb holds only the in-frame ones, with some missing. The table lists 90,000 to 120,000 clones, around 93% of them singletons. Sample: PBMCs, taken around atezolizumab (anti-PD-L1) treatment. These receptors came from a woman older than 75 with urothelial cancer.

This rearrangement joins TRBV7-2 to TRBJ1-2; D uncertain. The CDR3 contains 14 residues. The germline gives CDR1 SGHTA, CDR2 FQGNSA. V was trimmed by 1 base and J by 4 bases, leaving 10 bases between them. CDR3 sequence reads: CASSLGLQAYGYTF. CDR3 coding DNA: TGTGCCAGCAGCTTAGGGTTGCAGGCCTATGGCTACACCTTC. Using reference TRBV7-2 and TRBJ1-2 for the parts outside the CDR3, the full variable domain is GAGVSQSPSNKVTEKGKDVELRCDPISGHTALYWYRQSLGQGLEFLIYFQGNSAPDKSGLPSDRFSAERTGGSVSTLTIQRTQQEDSAVYLCASSLGLQAYGYTFGSGTRLTVV.

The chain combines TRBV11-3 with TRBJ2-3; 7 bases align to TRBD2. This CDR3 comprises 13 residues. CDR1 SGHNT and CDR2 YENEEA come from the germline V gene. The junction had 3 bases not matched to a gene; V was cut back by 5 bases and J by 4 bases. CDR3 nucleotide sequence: TGTGCCAGCAGCGCGGGAGACGCAGATACGCAGTATTTT. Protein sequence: CASSAGDADTQYF.

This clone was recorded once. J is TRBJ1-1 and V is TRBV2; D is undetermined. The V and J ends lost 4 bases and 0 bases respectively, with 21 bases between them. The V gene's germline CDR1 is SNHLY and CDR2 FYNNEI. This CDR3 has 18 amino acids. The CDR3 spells CASSVPSGGTSMNTEAFF. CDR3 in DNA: TGTGCCAGCAGTGTCCCGAGCGGCGGCACATCAATGAACACTGAAGCTTTCTTT.

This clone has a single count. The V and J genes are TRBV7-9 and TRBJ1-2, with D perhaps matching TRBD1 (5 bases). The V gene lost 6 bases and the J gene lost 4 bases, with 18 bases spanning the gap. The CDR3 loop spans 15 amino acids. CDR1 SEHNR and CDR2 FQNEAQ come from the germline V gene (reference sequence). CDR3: CASSPAVGVPYGYTF. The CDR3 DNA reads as TGTGCCAGCAGTCCCGCTGTAGGGGTCCCCTATGGCTACACCTTC.

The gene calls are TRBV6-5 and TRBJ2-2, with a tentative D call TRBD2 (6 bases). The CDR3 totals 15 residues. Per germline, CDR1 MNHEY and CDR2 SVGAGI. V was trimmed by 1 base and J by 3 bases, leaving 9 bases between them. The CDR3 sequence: CASSYWRGDTGELFF. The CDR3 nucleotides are TGTGCCAGCAGTTACTGGAGGGGAGACACCGGGGAGCTGTTTTTT.

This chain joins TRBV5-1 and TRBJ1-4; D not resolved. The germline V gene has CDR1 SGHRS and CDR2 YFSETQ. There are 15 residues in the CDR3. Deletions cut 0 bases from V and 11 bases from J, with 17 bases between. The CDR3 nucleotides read TGCGCCAGCAGCTTGGATGTGTCCGGGATCGGGAAACTGTTTTTT. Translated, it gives CASSLDVSGIGKLFF. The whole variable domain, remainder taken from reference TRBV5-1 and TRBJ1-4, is KAGVTQTPRYLIKTRGQQVTLSCSPISGHRSVSWYQQTPGQGLQFLFEYFSETQRNKGNFPGRFSGRQFSNSRSEMNVSTLELGDSALYLCASSLDVSGIGKLFFGSGTQLSVL.

The CDR3 nucleotides are TGCGCCAGCAGATGGGTGGTCGACACCTACGAGCAGTACTTC. It codes for CASRWVVDTYEQYF. The chain couples TRBV5-1 to TRBJ2-7; no clear D gene. The germline V and J ends were trimmed by 5 bases and 2 bases, with 14 bases remaining between them. This CDR3 has 14 amino acids. From germline, CDR1 is SGHRS and CDR2 YFSETQ. Full variable domain (rest looked up from reference TRBV5-1 and TRBJ2-7): KAGVTQTPRYLIKTRGQQVTLSCSPISGHRSVSWYQQTPGQGLQFLFEYFSETQRNKGNFPGRFSGRQFSNSRSEMNVSTLELGDSALYLCASRWVVDTYEQYFGPGTRLTVT.

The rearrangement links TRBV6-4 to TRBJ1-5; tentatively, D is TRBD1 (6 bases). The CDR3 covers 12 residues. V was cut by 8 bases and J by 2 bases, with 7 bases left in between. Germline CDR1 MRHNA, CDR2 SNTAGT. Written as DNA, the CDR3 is TGTGCCAGCGGGGGCCGCAATCAGCCCCAGCATTTT. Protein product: CASGGRNQPQHF.

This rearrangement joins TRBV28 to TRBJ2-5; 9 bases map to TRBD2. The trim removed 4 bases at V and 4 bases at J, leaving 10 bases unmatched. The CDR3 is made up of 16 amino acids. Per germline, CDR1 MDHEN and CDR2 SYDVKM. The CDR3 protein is CASSSPWREGRETQYF. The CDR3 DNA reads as TGTGCCAGCAGTTCCCCGTGGCGGGAGGGTCGAGAGACCCAGTACTTC.

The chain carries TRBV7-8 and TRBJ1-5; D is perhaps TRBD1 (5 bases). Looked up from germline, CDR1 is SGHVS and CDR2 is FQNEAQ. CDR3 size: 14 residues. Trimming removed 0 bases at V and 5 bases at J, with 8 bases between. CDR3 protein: CASSLAGGDQPQHF. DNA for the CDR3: TGTGCCAGCAGCTTAGCGGGGGGTGATCAGCCCCAGCATTTT.

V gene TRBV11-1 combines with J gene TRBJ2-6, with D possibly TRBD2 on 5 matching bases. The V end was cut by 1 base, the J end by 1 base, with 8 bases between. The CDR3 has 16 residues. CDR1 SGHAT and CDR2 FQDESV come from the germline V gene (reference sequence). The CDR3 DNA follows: TGTGCCAGCAGCTTAGGAGGGTCTTCTGGGGCCAACGTCCTGACTTTC. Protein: CASSLGGSSGANVLTF.

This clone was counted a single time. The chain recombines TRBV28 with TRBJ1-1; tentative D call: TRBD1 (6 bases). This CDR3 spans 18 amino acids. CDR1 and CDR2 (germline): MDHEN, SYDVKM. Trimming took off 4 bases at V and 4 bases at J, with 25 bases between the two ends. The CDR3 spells CASSYPAQGLRVGTEAFF. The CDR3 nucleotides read TGTGCCAGCAGTTACCCCGCCCAGGGGCTCAGGGTTGGCACTGAAGCTTTCTTT.

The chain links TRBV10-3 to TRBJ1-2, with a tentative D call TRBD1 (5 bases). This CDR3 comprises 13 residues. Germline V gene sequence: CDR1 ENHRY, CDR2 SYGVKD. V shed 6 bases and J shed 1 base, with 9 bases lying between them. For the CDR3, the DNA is TGTGCCATCAGAGTGGACAATAACTATGGCTACACCTTC. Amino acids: CAIRVDNNYGYTF.

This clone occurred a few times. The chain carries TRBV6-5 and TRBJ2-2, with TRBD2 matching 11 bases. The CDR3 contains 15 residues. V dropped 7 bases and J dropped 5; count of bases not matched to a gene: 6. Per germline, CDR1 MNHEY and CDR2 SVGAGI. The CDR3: CASTLAGGGTGELFF. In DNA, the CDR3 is TGTGCCAGCACTCTAGCGGGAGGTGGGACCGGGGAGCTGTTTTTT.

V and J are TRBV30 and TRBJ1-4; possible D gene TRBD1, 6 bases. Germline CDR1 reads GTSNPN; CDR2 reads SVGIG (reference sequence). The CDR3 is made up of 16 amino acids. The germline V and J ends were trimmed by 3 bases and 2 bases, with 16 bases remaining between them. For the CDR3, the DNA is TGTGCCTGGAGCGCAGGGGCAATGTCGACTAATGAAAAACTGTTTTTT. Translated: CAWSAGAMSTNEKLFF. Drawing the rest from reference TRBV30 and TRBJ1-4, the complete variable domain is SQTIHQWPATLVQPVGSPLSLECTVEGTSNPNLYWYRQAAGRGLQLLFYSVGIGQISSEVPQNLSASRPQDRQFILSSKKLLLSDSGFYLCAWSAGAMSTNEKLFFGSGTQLSVL.

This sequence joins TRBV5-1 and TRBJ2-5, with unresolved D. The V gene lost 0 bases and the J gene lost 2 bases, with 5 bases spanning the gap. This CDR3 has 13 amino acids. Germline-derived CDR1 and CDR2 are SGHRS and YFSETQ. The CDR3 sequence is CASSLERQETQYF. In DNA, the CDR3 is TGCGCCAGCAGCTTGGAACGGCAAGAGACCCAGTACTTC.

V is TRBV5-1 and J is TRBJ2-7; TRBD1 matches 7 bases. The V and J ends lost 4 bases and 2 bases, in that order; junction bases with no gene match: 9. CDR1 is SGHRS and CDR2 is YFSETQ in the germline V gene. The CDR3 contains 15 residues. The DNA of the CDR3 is TGCGCCAGCAGCCCGACAGGGAACCCGCCCTACGAGCAGTACTTC. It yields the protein CASSPTGNPPYEQYF.

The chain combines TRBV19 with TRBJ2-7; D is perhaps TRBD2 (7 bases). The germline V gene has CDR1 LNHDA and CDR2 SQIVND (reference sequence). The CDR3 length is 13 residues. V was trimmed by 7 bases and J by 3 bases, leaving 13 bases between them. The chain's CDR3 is CASTVGGGYEQYF. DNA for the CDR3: TGTGCCAGTACCGTAGGGGGGGGCTACGAGCAGTACTTC.

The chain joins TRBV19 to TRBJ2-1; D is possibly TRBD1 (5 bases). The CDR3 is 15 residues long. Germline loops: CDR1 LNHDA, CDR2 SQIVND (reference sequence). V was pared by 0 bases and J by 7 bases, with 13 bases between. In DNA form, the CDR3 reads TGTGCCAGTAGTATAGATCCGAATCAGGGTAATGAGCAGTTCTTC. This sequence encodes CASSIDPNQGNEQFF.